Each of the 14 T cell receptor beta chains below was sequenced from the same sample in a study of blood T cell repertoires in COVID-19. Profiled with immunoSEQ multiplex PCR; TCRdb holds only in-frame clones, not every one. The sample yields around 110,000 clones, more than 75% seen once. Sequenced: peripheral blood. The receptors come from a man between 70 and 80 years old with acute or convalescent COVID-19.

V gene TRBV5-6 combines with J gene TRBJ1-1, with D possibly being TRBD1 (5 bases). Germline V gene lookup returns CDR1 SGHDT and CDR2 YYEEEE. The V and J ends lost 5 bases and 1 base respectively, with 15 bases between them. The CDR3 extends over 15 amino acids. The CDR3 sequence: CASSALFQGNTEAFF. CDR3 DNA: TGTGCCAGCAGTGCTCTTTTTCAGGGGAACACTGAAGCTTTCTTT.

A single count supports this clone. V and J are TRBV19 and TRBJ2-3; maybe TRBD2 (5 bases). CDR1 is LNHDA and CDR2 is SQIVND in the germline V gene (reference sequence). The CDR3 covers 19 residues. Trimming took 0 bases from V and 0 from J, leaving 19 bases between them. DNA for the CDR3: TGTGCCAGTAGTATAGAAGGGTTTCAACGAGCGGCTAGCACAGATACGCAGTATTTT. It specifies CASSIEGFQRAASTDTQYF.

V is TRBV7-2 and J is TRBJ2-1; 8 nucleotides align to TRBD2. J gave up 6 bases and V 5 bases, and 6 bases lay outside the gene matches. CDR1 and CDR2 (germline): SGHTA, FQGNSA. The CDR3 extends over 14 amino acids. The CDR3 sequence is CASSEGLEVNEQFF. CDR3 coding DNA: TGTGCCAGCAGCGAGGGACTAGAAGTCAATGAGCAGTTCTTC.

This clone occurred once. This sequence joins TRBV7-3 and TRBJ1-1, with D possibly TRBD1 on 5 matching bases. The CDR3 is 13 residues long. Trimming shortened V by 2 bases and J by 7 bases, and 11 bases separated the two germline ends. The germline V gene has CDR1 SGHTA and CDR2 FQGTGA. CDR3 sequence: CASSLQEGLEAFF. The CDR3 DNA reads TGTGCCAGCAGCTTACAGGAGGGGCTTGAAGCTTTCTTT.

The sample holds a few counts of this clone. This chain uses TRBV28 with TRBJ2-5; TRBD1 might be the D (6 bases). The ends were cut back, 8 bases at V and 1 base at J, with 11 bases in the middle. Germline V lookup: CDR1 MDHEN, CDR2 SYDVKM. CDR3 length equals 13 residues. The CDR3 DNA follows: TGTGCCAGCGGACAGCCTCCCCAAGAGACCCAGTACTTC. This gives the protein CASGQPPQETQYF.

This rearrangement joins TRBV15 to TRBJ1-5; TRBD1 aligns across 8 bases. The CDR3 totals 16 residues. Per the germline V gene, CDR1 is LNHNV and CDR2 is YYDKDF (reference sequence). The ends lost 7 bases at V and 6 bases at J; junction bases unmatched: 14. The DNA of the CDR3 is TGTGCCACCAACCGAAACGGACAGGGTATAGGTCAGCCCCAGCATTTT. Its translation: CATNRNGQGIGQPQHF. The entire variable domain, with the rest obtained from reference TRBV15 and TRBJ1-5, is as follows: DAMVIQNPRYQVTQFGKPVTLSCSQTLNHNVMYWYQQKSSQAPKLLFHYYDKDFNNEADTPDNFQSRRPNTSFCFLDIRSPGLGDTAMYLCATNRNGQGIGQPQHFGDGTRLSIL.

The chain recombines TRBV15 with TRBJ1-1; D might be TRBD1 (6 bases). The CDR3 totals 15 residues. CDR1 is LNHNV, CDR2 YYDKDF, per germline (reference sequence). Trimming removed 1 base from V and 5 bases from J, with 14 bases in between. CDR3 amino acids: CATSRAATGMTEAFF. CDR3 nucleotides: TGTGCCACCAGCAGAGCTGCGACAGGTATGACTGAAGCTTTCTTT.

V gene TRBV29-1 combines with J gene TRBJ1-2; no firm D call. Trimming removed 2 bases at V and 8 bases at J, with 12 bases between. Germline lookup yields CDR1 SQVTM and CDR2 ANQGSEA. The CDR3 has 12 amino acids. The CDR3 bases are TGCAGCGTTGAATACCTACGAGGGGGCTACACCTTC. Its protein is CSVEYLRGGYTF.

This clone was counted between two and nine times. The chain links TRBV6-1 to TRBJ1-1, with D possibly matching TRBD1 (6 bases). The CDR3 is 12 residues long. Germline values: CDR1 MNHNS, CDR2 SASEGT. Trimming left V 3 bases short and J 9 bases short, with 11 bases between. CDR3 sequence reads: CASSDPGQKAFF. CDR3 nucleotides: TGTGCCAGCAGTGACCCGGGACAAAAAGCTTTCTTT.

The chain employs TRBV19 and TRBJ1-5, with 8 bases identical to TRBD1. Germline V gene lookup returns CDR1 LNHDA and CDR2 SQIVND (reference sequence). The CDR3 is made up of 16 amino acids. V lost 3 bases to trimming and J lost 7 bases; unmatched junction nucleotides: 11. The DNA of the CDR3 is TGTGCCAGTAGTATCCACGGGCGACAGGGGCGGCAGCCCCAGCATTTT. It yields the protein CASSIHGRQGRQPQHF.

The gene calls are TRBV20-1 and TRBJ1-5; 10 bases line up with TRBD1. Germline CDR1 is DFQATT and CDR2 is SNEGSKA (reference sequence). J lost 7 bases, V lost 3 bases, and 12 bases had no gene match. CDR3 length equals 16 residues. CDR3 DNA sequence: TGCAGTGCTAGTTGGAAACCGGGACAGGGGAGGCAGCCCCAGCATTTT. It translates to CSASWKPGQGRQPQHF.

This clone was recorded a few times. The chain joins TRBV7-2 to TRBJ2-7; D perhaps matches TRBD2 (6 bases). This CDR3 is 13 amino acids long. Germline values: CDR1 SGHTA, CDR2 FQGNSA. Trimming shortened V by 8 bases and J by 3 bases, and 14 bases separated the two germline ends. CDR3 nucleotide sequence: TGTGCCAGCGGGTACCGGGGGAACTACGAGCAGTACTTC. Its protein is CASGYRGNYEQYF.

The chain joins TRBV28 to TRBJ1-3; no reliable D call. Germline loops: CDR1 MDHEN, CDR2 SYDVKM. This CDR3 region has 14 residues. V dropped 1 base and J dropped 2 bases, with 6 bases sitting between them. Written as DNA, the CDR3 is TGTGCCAGCAGTTTATCACAACCTGGAAACACCATATATTTT. Protein sequence: CASSLSQPGNTIYF.

This chain uses TRBV3-1 (or the pseudogene TRBV3-2) with TRBJ1-2; D is ambiguous. CDR1 is LGHDT and CDR2 is YNNKEL in the germline V gene (reference sequence). This CDR3 has 16 amino acids. Trimming pared 3 bases from V and 4 bases from J, leaving 18 bases between. This chain's CDR3 is CASSQGWGGLGYGYTF. CDR3 DNA: TGTGCCAGCAGCCAGGGTTGGGGAGGGCTCGGCTATGGCTACACCTTC.